These T cell receptor beta chains were read from a single sample in a study of T cells in Graves' hyperthyroidism and ophthalmopathy. Using its own MiXCR run on the multiplex PCR reads, TCRdb lists one record per CDR3 protein. Of a few hundred thousand distinct CDR3 sequences in the sample, about a fifth were seen once. Sequencing used blood. These receptors originate from a man aged 18-30 years with Graves' hyperthyroidism. Both conserved end residues are part of each CDR3. The D gene is left open where the match is weak. Not all rows give a size; the values are once, few, many and, for expanded clones, a class.

CDR3: CASSTDRLIAFF
DNA: TGTGCCAGCAGTACGGACAGGCTTATAGCTTTCTTT
D: TRBD1
V: TRBV6-1
J: TRBJ1-1
size: -

CDR3: CASSKGSQGAAQPQHF
DNA: TGTGCCAGCAGTAAAGGCTCACAGGGGGCGGCTCAGCCCCAGCATTTT
D: TRBD1
V: TRBV2
J: TRBJ1-5
size: many

CDR3: CASSPPLAGGVAGANVLTF
DNA: TGTGCCAGCAGCCCTCCACTAGCGGGGGGTGTAGCTGGGGCCAACGTCCTGACTTTC
D: TRBD2
V: TRBV11-1
J: TRBJ2-6
size: few

CDR3: CSARPFSYEQYF
DNA: TGCAGTGCTAGACCGTTTTCCTACGAGCAGTACTTC
D: -
V: TRBV20-1
J: TRBJ2-7
size: -

CDR3: CASSLVTGYSYEQYF
DNA: TGTGCCAGCAGCTTAGTGACGGGGTACTCCTACGAGCAGTACTTC
D: -
V: TRBV7-8
J: TRBJ2-7
size: -

CDR3: CASIRAPGNIQYF
DNA: TGTGCCAGCATTCGGGCCCCAGGAAACATTCAGTACTTC
D: -
V: TRBV2
J: TRBJ2-4
size: once

CDR3: CASTEGIGARQYF
DNA: TGTGCCAGCACCGAAGGTATAGGGGCGCGGCAGTACTTC
D: -
V: TRBV6-1
J: TRBJ2-7
size: many

CDR3: CASSWPGWAAGSNQPQHF
DNA: TGTGCCAGCAGTTGGCCGGGATGGGCCGCCGGGAGCAATCAGCCCCAGCATTTT
D: -
V: TRBV28
J: TRBJ1-5
size: many

CDR3: CSARDNQETQYF
DNA: TGCAGCGCCCGGGACAACCAAGAGACCCAGTACTTC
D: -
V: TRBV29-1
J: TRBJ2-5
size: many

CDR3: CASSLVYGPRTEAFF
DNA: TGTGCCAGCAGCTTAGTGTATGGCCCCCGGACTGAAGCTTTCTTT
D: -
V: TRBV7-3
J: TRBJ1-1
size: -

CDR3: CASSQAGTGGAFF
DNA: TGTGCCAGCAGCCAAGCCGGAACAGGAGGAGCTTTCTTT
D: -
V: TRBV4-2
J: TRBJ1-1
size: many

CDR3: CAWSVAPRAGENTEAFF
DNA: TGTGCCTGGAGTGTCGCCCCACGGGCAGGGGAGAACACTGAAGCTTTCTTT
D: -
V: TRBV30
J: TRBJ1-1
size: few

CDR3: CATSRDGRSNQPQHF
DNA: TGTGCCACCAGCAGAGACGGACGTTCGAATCAGCCCCAGCATTTT
D: -
V: TRBV15
J: TRBJ1-5
size: many

CDR3: CASSLVFHEQYF
DNA: TGCGCCAGCAGCTTGGTATTCCACGAGCAGTACTTC
D: -
V: TRBV5-1
J: TRBJ2-7
size: many

CDR3: CASSRDSASGANVLTF
DNA: TGTGCCAGCTCTCGGGACAGCGCGTCTGGGGCCAACGTCCTGACTTTC
D: TRBD1
V: TRBV18
J: TRBJ2-6
size: few

CDR3: CASSPPLGPVDYGYTF
DNA: TGTGCCAGCTCACCACCCCTGGGCCCCGTCGACTATGGCTACACCTTC
D: -
V: TRBV19
J: TRBJ1-2
size: -

CDR3: CASTEGQRSEAFF
DNA: TGTGCCAGCACTGAAGGACAACGTAGTGAAGCTTTCTTT
D: -
V: TRBV2
J: TRBJ1-1
size: many

CDR3: CSATGVSGQPQHF
DNA: TGCAGTGCTACAGGGGTATCGGGGCAGCCCCAGCATTTT
D: -
V: TRBV20-1
J: TRBJ1-5
size: many

CDR3: CASRGTSTGELFF
DNA: TGTGCCAGCAGGGGGACTAGCACCGGGGAGCTGTTTTTT
D: TRBD2
V: TRBV6-1
J: TRBJ2-2
size: few

CDR3: CASSRVGTGDGYTF
DNA: TGTGCCAGCAGTCGAGTCGGGACAGGGGATGGCTACACCTTC
D: TRBD1
V: TRBV12-3/TRBV12-4
J: TRBJ1-2
size: -

CDR3: CASSPWTGGFDEQYF
DNA: TGTGCCAGCAGCCCCTGGACAGGGGGTTTCGACGAGCAGTACTTC
D: TRBD1
V: TRBV9
J: TRBJ2-7
size: many

CDR3: CSVPGGTANSPLHF
DNA: TGCAGTGTTCCAGGCGGGACAGCTAATTCACCCCTCCACTTT
D: TRBD1
V: TRBV20-1
J: TRBJ1-6
size: many

CDR3: CASSFDVGGTPQGGAFF
DNA: TGTGCCAGCAGTTTCGACGTAGGGGGCACCCCGCAAGGGGGGGCTTTCTTT
D: TRBD1
V: TRBV12-3/TRBV12-4
J: TRBJ1-1
size: many

CDR3: CSASGDIQYF
DNA: TGCAGTGCTAGTGGGGATATTCAGTACTTC
D: -
V: TRBV20-1
J: TRBJ2-4
size: many

CDR3: CASSPRVGWDTIYF
DNA: TGTGCCAGCAGTCCCCGGGTCGGGTGGGACACCATATATTTT
D: -
V: TRBV12-3/TRBV12-4
J: TRBJ1-3
size: many

CDR3: CASSLGLAGGHEPQYF
DNA: TGTGCCAGCAGTTTGGGACTAGCGGGGGGGCATGAACCCCAGTACTTC
D: TRBD2
V: TRBV12-3/TRBV12-4
J: TRBJ2-5
size: few

CDR3: CASSTNRRLAYEQYF
DNA: TGTGCCAGCAGTACAAATCGACGGTTGGCCTACGAGCAGTACTTC
D: -
V: TRBV28
J: TRBJ2-7
size: many

CDR3: CAREQEHWESNQPQHF
DNA: TGTGCCAGGGAGCAGGAGCATTGGGAGAGCAATCAGCCCCAGCATTTT
D: -
V: TRBV6-1
J: TRBJ1-5
size: many

CDR3: CAWTPGGTEAFF
DNA: TGTGCCTGGACCCCTGGGGGCACTGAAGCTTTCTTT
D: -
V: TRBV30
J: TRBJ1-1
size: many

CDR3: CASSVYRASYEQYF
DNA: TGTGCCAGCAGCGTTTACAGGGCCTCCTACGAGCAGTACTTC
D: -
V: TRBV11-2
J: TRBJ2-7
size: many

CDR3: CATSRDVGETQYF
DNA: TGTGCCACCAGCAGAGATGTGGGTGAGACCCAGTACTTC
D: -
V: TRBV15
J: TRBJ2-5
size: -

CDR3: CATSTTGTGPTDTQYF
DNA: TGTGCCACCAGCACAACCGGGACAGGGCCCACAGATACGCAGTATTTT
D: TRBD1
V: TRBV15
J: TRBJ2-3
size: -

CDR3: CASSVGTGRPGYTF
DNA: TGTGCCAGCAGCGTGGGTACAGGGAGACCTGGCTACACCTTC
D: -
V: TRBV9
J: TRBJ1-2
size: many

CDR3: CASSLGAGYTF
DNA: TGTGCCAGCAGTTTAGGGGCGGGCTACACCTTC
D: -
V: TRBV12-3/TRBV12-4
J: TRBJ1-2
size: many

CDR3: CASSSPGPGNQPQHF
DNA: TGTGCCAGCAGCTCCCCTGGACCCGGCAATCAGCCCCAGCATTTT
D: -
V: TRBV5-8
J: TRBJ1-5
size: many

CDR3: CAWRGNMNTEAFF
DNA: TGTGCCTGGAGGGGGAACATGAACACTGAAGCTTTCTTT
D: -
V: TRBV30
J: TRBJ1-1
size: -

CDR3: CASSPRAGYRELFF
DNA: TGTGCCAGCAGTCCCCGAGCGGGGTATAGGGAGCTGTTTTTT
D: TRBD2
V: TRBV27
J: TRBJ2-2
size: -

CDR3: CASSQSMTGYGYTF
DNA: TGCGCCAGCAGCCAATCGATGACTGGCTATGGCTACACCTTC
D: -
V: TRBV4-1
J: TRBJ1-2
size: many

CDR3: CASSPPGRTEAFF
DNA: TGTGCCAGCAGTCCCCCAGGGCGCACTGAAGCTTTCTTT
D: -
V: TRBV6-1
J: TRBJ1-1
size: many

CDR3: CASSTAEGYGYTF
DNA: TGCGCCAGCAGCACAGCTGAGGGCTATGGCTACACCTTC
D: -
V: TRBV5-1
J: TRBJ1-2
size: -

CDR3: CASSFGNNQPQHF
DNA: TGTGCCAGCAGTTTTGGAAACAATCAGCCCCAGCATTTT
D: -
V: TRBV28
J: TRBJ1-5
size: many

CDR3: CASSLDWQPQHF
DNA: TGTGCCAGCAGCCTGGACTGGCAGCCCCAGCATTTT
D: -
V: TRBV6-1
J: TRBJ1-5
size: few

CDR3: CASGGLSEAFF
DNA: TGTGCCAGCGGGGGACTAAGTGAAGCTTTCTTT
D: -
V: TRBV28
J: TRBJ1-1
size: many

CDR3: CASSLQDYEQYF
DNA: TGTGCCAGCAGCCTGCAGGACTACGAGCAGTACTTC
D: -
V: TRBV7-3
J: TRBJ2-7
size: many

CDR3: CAWRTSGSYNSPLHF
DNA: TGTGCCTGGAGGACATCTGGCTCCTATAATTCACCCCTCCACTTT
D: -
V: TRBV30
J: TRBJ1-6
size: -

CDR3: CSVLLDRGPYEQYF
DNA: TGCAGCGTTTTGTTGGACAGGGGGCCTTACGAGCAGTACTTC
D: TRBD1
V: TRBV29-1
J: TRBJ2-7
size: many

CDR3: CASSDARGQGLNTEAFF
DNA: TGTGCCAGCAGCGACGCCCGGGGTCAGGGATTGAACACTGAAGCTTTCTTT
D: -
V: TRBV6-4
J: TRBJ1-1
size: -

CDR3: CASRLGGSSNTEAFF
DNA: TGTGCCAGCCGCCTCGGGGGCTCATCGAACACTGAAGCTTTCTTT
D: -
V: TRBV6-1
J: TRBJ1-1
size: many

CDR3: CATSESGTGATYSNQPQHF
DNA: TGTGCCACCAGTGAATCTGGGACAGGGGCCACCTATAGCAATCAGCCCCAGCATTTT
D: TRBD1
V: TRBV24-1
J: TRBJ1-5
size: few

CDR3: CASSFFSRGGGYEQYF
DNA: TGTGCCAGCAGTTTCTTTTCCAGGGGAGGTGGGTACGAGCAGTACTTC
D: -
V: TRBV12-3/TRBV12-4
J: TRBJ2-7
size: -